The 25 T cell receptor beta chains in this list originate from one sample, sequenced in a study of blood T cells in healthy people across ages. Then a second PCR, running about 6 to 11 cycles, was carried out with a sample-barcoded 5' primer and a J-beta primer mix. TCRdb re-analysed the 5' RACE reads in MiXCR, keeping a single row per CDR3 protein. The sample has some 1.4 million distinct CDR3 sequences; roughly 45% are singletons. Sequenced sample: blood. These receptors were taken from a woman under 30 in good health.

This clonotype was counted between two and nine times. The rearrangement links TRBV5-1 to TRBJ2-7; D remains unclear. The V and J ends lost 1 base and 3 bases respectively, with 11 bases between them. The CDR3 length is 14 residues. The V gene's germline CDR1 is SGHRS and CDR2 YFSETQ. CDR3 region: CASSLIRDNYEQYF. The CDR3 DNA reads TGCGCCAGCAGCTTGATCCGAGATAACTACGAGCAGTACTTC.

This chain uses TRBV6-1 with TRBJ2-7; TRBD2 agrees at 14 bases. Germline lookup yields CDR1 MNHNS and CDR2 SASEGT. The V gene end was trimmed by 6 bases and the J gene end by 0 bases; junction bases not matched to a gene: 4. The CDR3 runs to 16 residues. DNA for the CDR3: TGTGCCAGCAGACCGGGACTAGCGGGAGTCTCCTACGAGCAGTACTTC. It codes for CASRPGLAGVSYEQYF.

The gene calls are TRBV27 and TRBJ1-1; TRBD1 might be the D (6 bases). Germline V CDR1 and CDR2: MNHEY, SMNVEV (reference sequence). Trimming left V 0 bases short and J 3 bases short, with 17 bases between. This CDR3 comprises 17 residues. The CDR3 DNA reads as TGTGCCAGCAGTTTATCACTCGGGACAATTTCCCACACTGAAGCTTTCTTT. It yields the protein CASSLSLGTISHTEAFF.

This clonotype came up a few times. The rearrangement links TRBV7-3 to TRBJ2-7; TRBD1 is a possible D gene (6 bases). The germline V gene has CDR1 SGHTA and CDR2 FQGTGA. Trimming shortened V by 5 bases and J by 3 bases, and 14 bases separated the two germline ends. The CDR3 has 14 amino acids. CDR3 coding DNA: TGTGCCAGCAGCATAGGGGGACCGCGCTACGAGCAGTACTTC. It specifies CASSIGGPRYEQYF. Full variable domain (remainder filled in from reference TRBV7-3 and TRBJ2-7): GAGVSQTPSNKVTEKGKYVELRCDPISGHTALYWYRQSLGQGPEFLIYFQGTGAADDSGLPNDRFFAVRPEGSVSTLKIQRTERGDSAVYLCASSIGGPRYEQYFGPGTRLTVT.

In its sample, this clonotype was seen a few times. V gene TRBV6-6 combines with J gene TRBJ2-5, with D perhaps matching TRBD2 (5 bases). The CDR3 is 16 residues long. Germline CDR1 and CDR2: MNHNY and SVGAGI (reference sequence). V lost 2 bases and J lost 5, with 18 bases in between. CDR3 in DNA: TGTGCCAGCAGTTACCTCGGACTCCCCGGAGAGGAGACCCAGTACTTC. It specifies CASSYLGLPGEETQYF.

This clonotype was picked up a small number of times. The V call is TRBV2, the J call TRBJ1-3; a possible D gene is TRBD1 (6 bases). The CDR3 extends over 15 amino acids. Trimming stripped 11 bases from V and 0 bases from J, with 17 bases between. The V gene's germline CDR1 is SNHLY and CDR2 FYNNEI. The CDR3 DNA reads as TGTGCCGCCCCGGAGGGGGGCCACTCTGGAAACACCATATATTTT. The encoded protein is CAAPEGGHSGNTIYF.

J is TRBJ2-7 and V is TRBV12-3 or TRBV12-4, with 7 nucleotides matching TRBD2. The last part of the DNA fits TRBJ2-5 better; the J call may be wrong. The CDR3 contains 16 residues. CDR3 region: CASSLGVGGGAETQYF. CDR3 nucleotide sequence: TGTGCCAGCAGTTTAGGGGTGGGCGGGGGAGCAGAGACCCAGTACTTC.

The chain couples TRBV20-1 to TRBJ2-5; TRBD2 matches 7 bases. The CDR3 is 15 amino acids. The V gene's germline CDR1 is DFQATT and CDR2 SNEGSKA (reference sequence). V dropped 6 bases and J dropped 1; count of bases not matched to a gene: 11. The CDR3 bases are TGCAGTGCCGGAAGGCTAGCGGAGACCCAAGAGACCCAGTACTTC. It encodes CSAGRLAETQETQYF.

This chain joins TRBV15 and TRBJ2-3, with D unresolved. Trimming cost V 3 bases and J 0 bases, with 7 bases left between them. The CDR3 consists of 14 residues. Per the germline V gene, CDR1 is LNHNV and CDR2 is YYDKDF (reference sequence). The CDR3 loop is CATSRSPSTDTQYF. The DNA of the CDR3 is TGTGCCACCAGCAGGTCCCCAAGCACAGATACGCAGTATTTT.

V and J are TRBV20-1 and TRBJ2-7; D is undetermined. V was shortened by 2 bases and J by 7 bases, with 9 bases between the two germline ends. Germline CDR1 reads DFQATT; CDR2 reads SNEGSKA (reference sequence). The CDR3 loop spans 11 amino acids. The CDR3 bases are TGCAGTGCTAGACCACCCGGGGAGCAGTACTTC. This translates into CSARPPGEQYF.

The chain employs TRBV4-1 and TRBJ2-7; 8 bases line up with TRBD1. This CDR3 contains 14 residues. From germline, CDR1 is MGHRA and CDR2 YSYEKL. J was trimmed by 2 bases and V by 9 bases; bases with no gene match: 9. In nucleotides, the CDR3 is TGCGCCAGTGCAACAGGGGGACAAACCTACGAGCAGTACTTC. This codes for CASATGGQTYEQYF.

The chain joins TRBV7-8 to TRBJ1-1; tentatively, D is TRBD1 (5 bases). The CDR3 extends over 16 amino acids. Germline CDR1 SGHVS, CDR2 FQNEAQ. Trimming removed 4 bases at V and 1 base at J, with 16 bases between. For the CDR3, the DNA is TGTGCCAGCAGCTCCCCGGGGGGTCCCCCGAACACTGAAGCTTTCTTT. Amino acid sequence: CASSSPGGPPNTEAFF.

The chain carries TRBV11-2 and TRBJ2-3; D is possibly TRBD1 (6 bases). V lost 2 bases and J 3 bases, leaving 15 bases between the germline ends. The CDR3 sequence is 16 residues long. The germline CDR1 and CDR2 sequences are SGHAT and FQNNGV. The CDR3 is CASSLPGHSSTDTQYF. As DNA, the CDR3 is TGTGCCAGCAGCTTACCGGGACATAGCTCGACAGATACGCAGTATTTT.

This clonotype was seen a handful of times. Given a much more abundant clone one base away, this may be a read error. V usage is TRBV28 and J usage is TRBJ2-7; D is possibly TRBD1 (5 bases). Germline CDR1 MDHEN, CDR2 SYDVKM. V lost 4 bases to trimming and J lost 3 bases, with 10 bases between them. The CDR3 length is 13 residues. This chain's CDR3 is CASSWGIHYEQYF. CDR3 DNA: TGTGCCAGCAGTTGGGGCATTCACTACGAGCAGTACTTC.

This clonotype was recorded many times. The genes are TRBV5-1 and TRBJ1-1; perhaps TRBD1 as D (6 bases). CDR1 is SGHRS and CDR2 is YFSETQ in the germline V gene. Trimming pared 0 bases from V and 0 bases from J, leaving 12 bases between. The CDR3 consists of 16 residues. The CDR3 nucleotides are TGCGCCAGCAGCTTGGGGTGGGGGGACATGAACACTGAAGCTTTCTTT. Amino acids: CASSLGWGDMNTEAFF.

This sequence joins TRBV15 and TRBJ1-1; tentatively, D is TRBD1 (6 bases). Germline CDR1 LNHNV, CDR2 YYDKDF (reference sequence). This CDR3 spans 16 amino acids. V dropped 0 bases and J dropped 3 bases, with 14 bases sitting between them. CDR3 amino acids: CATSRDWARGYTEAFF. The CDR3 region has the DNA TGTGCCACCAGCAGAGATTGGGCCAGGGGATACACTGAAGCTTTCTTT.

In its sample, this clonotype was seen a few times. V gene TRBV30 combines with J gene TRBJ2-1; possible D gene TRBD2, 6 bases. V dropped 5 bases and J dropped 5 bases, with 13 bases sitting between them. The CDR3 runs to 13 residues. In germline, CDR1 is GTSNPN, CDR2 SVGIG (reference sequence). This chain's CDR3 is CAWGVGGNNEQFF. CDR3 coding DNA: TGTGCCTGGGGCGTTGGGGGGAACAATGAGCAGTTCTTC.

In this sample, this clonotype turned up many times. This chain joins TRBV29-1 and TRBJ2-3; 8 bases are a match to TRBD1. CDR3 length equals 14 residues. Germline-derived CDR1 and CDR2 are SQVTM and ANQGSEA. Germline trimming cut 1 base from V and 2 bases from J; bases unmatched to any gene: 2. CDR3 residues: CSVEGTGYTDTQYF. The CDR3 DNA follows: TGCAGCGTTGAAGGGACAGGGTACACAGATACGCAGTATTTT.

In its sample, this clonotype was seen a few times. The chain recombines TRBV3-1 with TRBJ1-2, with D perhaps matching TRBD1 (5 bases). Trimming shortened V by 5 bases and J by 5 bases, and 15 bases separated the two germline ends. Germline assignment: CDR1 LGHDT and CDR2 YNNKEL (reference sequence). CDR3 length: 14 amino acids. CDR3 DNA sequence: TGTGCCAGCAGCTTACGTGGACACGAGTATGGCTACACCTTC. Translation gives CASSLRGHEYGYTF.

This clonotype was seen ten or more times. The J gene is TRBJ1-2, the V gene TRBV6-5, with 9 bases aligning to TRBD1. The trim removed 6 bases at V and 6 bases at J, leaving 5 bases unmatched. CDR3 length: 13 residues. From germline, CDR1 is MNHEY and CDR2 SVGAGI. CDR3 protein: CASRGTGQHGYTF. DNA of the CDR3: TGTGCCAGCAGAGGGACAGGGCAGCATGGCTACACCTTC.

In its sample, this clonotype was seen once. The chain uses TRBV20-1 and TRBJ1-1; D remains ambiguous. The V gene's germline CDR1 is DFQATT and CDR2 SNEGSKA (reference sequence). V was trimmed by 6 bases and J by 4 bases, leaving 18 bases between them. The CDR3 covers 14 residues. CDR3 protein: CSARPGSRSTEAFF. CDR3 DNA sequence: TGCAGTGCCCGCCCCGGGTCCAGGAGCACTGAAGCTTTCTTT.

This sequence joins TRBV6-1 and TRBJ2-7; 8 bases map to TRBD1. Germline assignment: CDR1 MNHNS and CDR2 SASEGT. There are 19 residues in the CDR3. Losses at the gene ends were 5 bases for V and 2 bases for J; bases not matched to a gene: 20. The CDR3 loop reads CASSKTKTGANPTTYEQYF. CDR3 DNA sequence: TGTGCCAGCAGTAAAACTAAGACAGGGGCCAACCCCACAACCTACGAGCAGTACTTC.

The chain links TRBV19 to TRBJ2-1; D not certain. The germline V and J ends were trimmed by 7 bases and 4 bases, with 8 bases remaining between them. Germline V gene sequence: CDR1 LNHDA, CDR2 SQIVND (reference sequence). The CDR3 has 12 residues. CDR3 nucleotides: TGTGCCAGTAATGACGAGTACAATGAGCAGTTCTTC. This gives the protein CASNDEYNEQFF.

The chain combines TRBV5-1 with TRBJ2-3; D unresolved. Germline values: CDR1 SGHRS, CDR2 YFSETQ. This CDR3 is built from 15 residues. Trimming took off 0 bases at V and 4 bases at J, with 12 bases between the two ends. DNA of the CDR3: TGCGCCAGCAGCTTGGGGGTCTCGGGCGCAGATACGCAGTATTTT. This codes for CASSLGVSGADTQYF.

The genes are TRBV2 and TRBJ2-7; D might be TRBD1 or TRBD2, each matching 6 bases. V lost 1 base and J 2 bases, leaving 12 bases between the germline ends. The germline V gene encodes CDR1 SNHLY and CDR2 FYNNEI. The CDR3 contains 15 residues. The CDR3 protein is CASSEGGRGTYEQYF. The CDR3 DNA is TGTGCCAGCAGTGAAGGGGGGCGGGGAACCTACGAGCAGTACTTC.